These 30 T cell receptor beta chains came from one sample sequenced in a study of cytomegalovirus exposure and HLA in healthy donors (dated by TCRdb to about 2017). The library was obtained by the immunoSEQ multiplex PCR assay. For the multiplex PCR, a mixture combining 60 forward primers for TCR Vbeta segments and 13 reverse primers for TCR Jbeta segments was used. TCRdb mirrors the immuneACCESS table, restricted to in-frame sequences. Some clones are absent from its copies; in checked studies, under half trace to an unresolved V gene, and the reason for the others is unknown. This sample holds approximately 140,000 clones; around 90% were observed only once. The ten largest clones take up about 0.51% of the sample. Sequencing input: PBMCs. The receptors come from a woman aged 40 to 50 in good health and CMV-seronegative.

The gene calls are TRBV11-2 and TRBJ1-1, with 7 bases identical to TRBD1. This CDR3 region has 14 residues. V gave up 5 bases and J gave up 2 bases; unmatched junction bases: 5. Germline V gene sequence: CDR1 SGHAT, CDR2 FQNNGV. The CDR3 bases are TGTGCCAGCAGCCCCGGGACAGTTAACACTGAAGCTTTCTTT. This codes for CASSPGTVNTEAFF.

This sequence joins TRBV6-1 and TRBJ2-3; weak D call: TRBD2 (5 bases). Germline CDR1 reads MNHNS; CDR2 reads SASEGT. There are 13 residues in the CDR3. Between the trimmed V and J ends, which lost 8 bases and 0 bases, there was a span of 9 bases. The CDR3 loop reads CASRGVSTDTQYF. Here the CDR3 DNA reads TGTGCCAGCCGGGGAGTCAGCACAGATACGCAGTATTTT.

The chain joins TRBV2 to TRBJ2-6, with D possibly matching TRBD2 (5 bases). V was pared by 3 bases and J by 5 bases, with 11 bases between. Germline CDR1 SNHLY, CDR2 FYNNEI. This CDR3 is built from 15 residues. CDR3 sequence (DNA): TGTGCCAGCAGTGACGGGAAGATTTGGGCCAACGTCCTGACTTTC. Residues: CASSDGKIWANVLTF.

The rearrangement joins TRBV19 to TRBJ2-7; perhaps TRBD1 as D (6 bases). V was shortened by 5 bases and J by 6 bases, with 20 bases between the two germline ends. This CDR3 region has 15 residues. Germline values: CDR1 LNHDA, CDR2 SQIVND (reference sequence). The chain's CDR3 is CASSRFWPGVSEQYF. In DNA form, the CDR3 reads TGTGCCAGTAGTCGTTTTTGGCCAGGGGTATCCGAGCAGTACTTC.

The chain recombines TRBV4-2 with TRBJ1-1, with 9 positions matching TRBD1. CDR1 is LGHNA and CDR2 is YNFKEQ in the germline V gene. J gave up 8 bases and V 3 bases, and 10 bases lay outside the gene matches. The CDR3 is made up of 15 amino acids. The CDR3 nucleotides are TGTGCCAGCAGCCAGGGGAACCGGGACAGGGAGGAAGCTTTCTTT. Its translation is CASSQGNRDREEAFF.

A word on this clone: One end of the junction varies from germline; a read error may be responsible. CDR3 in DNA: TGTCTGGGGGACAGGGCCGGGGGCACTGAAGCTTTCTTT. It translates to CLGDRAGGTEAFF. V is TRBV29-1 and J is TRBJ1-1; TRBD1 agrees at 9 bases. This CDR3 contains 13 residues. In germline, CDR1 is SQVTM, CDR2 ANQGSEA.

This sequence joins TRBV28 and TRBJ1-5; 8 bases are a match to TRBD1. Germline CDR1 MDHEN, CDR2 SYDVKM. The CDR3 runs 13 residues. J lost 9 bases, V lost 5 bases, and 6 bases had no gene match. The CDR3 sequence: CASSRTGKAPQHF. DNA of the CDR3: TGTGCCAGCAGTAGGACAGGGAAGGCGCCCCAGCATTTT.

This clone was counted once. J is TRBJ2-7 and V is TRBV6-5, with D perhaps matching TRBD2 (6 bases). The CDR3 covers 16 residues. The V gene's germline CDR1 is MNHEY and CDR2 SVGAGI. The V and J ends lost 4 bases and 4 bases respectively, with 20 bases between them. CDR3 DNA sequence: TGTGCCAGCAGTTCGAGGGACTCCATTACAATTTACGAGCAGTACTTC. This sequence encodes CASSSRDSITIYEQYF.

The V call is TRBV11-3, the J call TRBJ2-1; 8 bases line up with TRBD1. The germline gives CDR1 SGHNT, CDR2 YENEEA. With 1 base clipped from V and 2 bases from J, the junction kept 1 base outside the gene matches. The CDR3 sequence is 15 residues long. The CDR3 DNA reads TGTGCCAGCAGCTTAGGGACAGGGACCTACAATGAGCAGTTCTTC. Residues: CASSLGTGTYNEQFF.

This chain uses TRBV6-5 with TRBJ1-2; unclear D gene. Trimming removed 9 bases at V and 4 bases at J, with 3 bases between. The germline CDR1 and CDR2 sequences are MNHEY and SVGAGI. The CDR3 has 9 residues. The CDR3 loop is CARAYGYTF. CDR3 DNA: TGTGCCAGGGCCTATGGCTACACCTTC.

This clone occurred once. The J gene is TRBJ2-7, the V gene TRBV27; unclear D gene. The CDR3 has 15 amino acids. V gave up 1 base and J gave up 2 bases, with 12 bases separating them. The germline CDR1 and CDR2 sequences are MNHEY and SMNVEV (reference sequence). CDR3 bases: TGTGCCAGCAGTTTATGGGCCAGACCAACCTACGAGCAGTACTTC. Protein product: CASSLWARPTYEQYF.

This chain joins TRBV10-3 and TRBJ1-6; unclear D gene. Germline CDR1 reads ENHRY; CDR2 reads SYGVKD. V lost 8 bases to trimming and J lost 9 bases, with 17 bases between them. This CDR3 has 14 residues. The CDR3 sequence: CAIGPGQLSSPLHF. CDR3 bases: TGTGCCATCGGGCCCGGCCAGTTAAGTTCACCCCTCCACTTT.

The chain couples TRBV28 to TRBJ2-5, with TRBD2 as a possible D gene (6 bases). Germline loops: CDR1 MDHEN, CDR2 SYDVKM. The CDR3 length is 11 residues. Trimming shortened V by 2 bases and J by 11 bases, and 9 bases separated the two germline ends. CDR3 nucleotides: TGTGCCAGCAGTTTAATTCGGGAGCAGTACTTC. Amino acid sequence: CASSLIREQYF.

The gene calls are TRBV19 and TRBJ2-1, with TRBD2 identical over 7 bases. The CDR3 totals 17 residues. The ends lost 2 bases at V and 3 bases at J; junction bases unmatched: 10. CDR1 and CDR2 from the germline V gene are LNHDA and SQIVND (reference sequence). CDR3 sequence: CASSIPHRDYYYNEQFF. The CDR3 DNA reads as TGTGCCAGTAGTATACCACACCGGGACTACTACTACAATGAGCAGTTCTTC. The full variable domain, rest sourced from reference TRBV19 and TRBJ2-1, is DGGITQSPKYLFRKEGQNVTLSCEQNLNHDAMYWYRQDPGQGLRLIYYSQIVNDFQKGDIAEGYSVSREKKESFPLTVTSAQKNPTAFYLCASSIPHRDYYYNEQFFGPGTRLTVL.

The chain recombines TRBV4-1 with TRBJ2-1, with 10 bases lining up with TRBD2. Trimming removed 4 bases from V and 2 bases from J; junction bases left unmatched: 2. The CDR3 runs to 15 residues. Germline V gives CDR1 MGHRA, CDR2 YSYEKL. CDR3 residues: CASSLGTSAYNEQFF. The CDR3 nucleotides read TGCGCCAGCAGCCTAGGGACTAGCGCCTACAATGAGCAGTTCTTC.

As concerns this clone: The junction differs from germline at one of its ends, possibly a read error. This chain joins TRBV27 and TRBJ2-2; possible D gene TRBD1, 6 bases. This CDR3 contains 14 residues. The germline V gene has CDR1 MNHEY and CDR2 SMNVEV (reference sequence). The CDR3 sequence: CASSILGDTGELVF. The CDR3 nucleotides read TGTGCCAGCAGCATCCTTGGGGACACCGGGGAGCTGGTTTTT.

The sample holds one count of this clone. The chain uses TRBV29-1 and TRBJ1-5, with 9 bases fitting TRBD1. CDR3 size: 14 residues. J gave up 5 bases and V 5 bases, and 7 bases lay outside the gene matches. CDR1 is SQVTM, CDR2 ANQGSEA, per germline. The CDR3 protein is CSVSGQGRDQPQHF. DNA for the CDR3: TGCAGCGTTTCCGGACAGGGGCGCGATCAGCCCCAGCATTTT.

The J gene is TRBJ1-2, the V gene TRBV6-5, with unresolved D. CDR1 is MNHEY and CDR2 is SVGAGI in the germline V gene. The CDR3 has 15 amino acids. V lost 2 bases, J lost 7 bases, and 17 bases lay in between. DNA for the CDR3: TGTGCCAGCAGTTACGGAGCCGCCCCCACGGGTGGCTACACCTTC. This sequence encodes CASSYGAAPTGGYTF.

The V and J genes are TRBV7-2 and TRBJ2-3; TRBD2 agrees at 14 bases. The CDR3 extends over 17 amino acids. With V trimmed by 3 bases and J by 5 bases, 7 bases remained unmatched. The germline gives CDR1 SGHTA, CDR2 FQGNSA. Written as DNA, the CDR3 is TGTGCCAGCAGCTTCACGACTAGCGGGAGGGGTGGAGATACGCAGTATTTT. This codes for CASSFTTSGRGGDTQYF. The variable domain in full, completed from reference TRBV7-2 and TRBJ2-3, reads GAGVSQSPSNKVTEKGKDVELRCDPISGHTALYWYRQSLGQGLEFLIYFQGNSAPDKSGLPSDRFSAERTGGSVSTLTIQRTQQEDSAVYLCASSFTTSGRGGDTQYFGPGTRLTVL.

This rearrangement joins TRBV11-3 to TRBJ2-2; the match to TRBD2 covers 7 bases. The germline gives CDR1 SGHNT, CDR2 YENEEA. V lost 5 bases to trimming and J lost 5 bases; unmatched junction nucleotides: 17. This CDR3 has 18 amino acids. The CDR3 DNA reads TGTGCCAGCAGCCCCGGGAGGCTAGCCGGAGGTAGAACCGGGGAGCTGTTTTTT. This codes for CASSPGRLAGGRTGELFF.

This rearrangement joins TRBV5-1 to TRBJ2-3, with 11 bases aligning to TRBD2. The CDR3 has 15 amino acids. The V and J ends lost 4 bases and 2 bases, in that order; junction bases with no gene match: 3. The V gene's germline CDR1 is SGHRS and CDR2 YFSETQ. The CDR3 reads CASSLTSGITDTQYF. The DNA of the CDR3 is TGCGCCAGCAGCCTGACTAGCGGGATCACAGATACGCAGTATTTT.

The CDR3 DNA is TGTGCCAGCAGCTTAGCTTATAATCAGCCCCAGCATTTT. Its translation: CASSLAYNQPQHF. This rearrangement joins TRBV7-2 to TRBJ1-5; no clear D gene. The CDR3 runs 13 residues. Germline V gene sequence: CDR1 SGHTA, CDR2 FQGNSA. Trimming cost V 0 bases and J 4 bases, with 4 bases left between them.

The gene calls are TRBV11-2 and TRBJ2-2; 10 bases line up with TRBD2. J was trimmed by 6 bases and V by 0 bases; bases with no gene match: 7. This CDR3 contains 17 residues. The germline gives CDR1 SGHAT, CDR2 FQNNGV. CDR3: CASSLDVLAGEAGELFF. The CDR3 DNA reads as TGTGCCAGCAGCTTAGATGTCCTAGCGGGAGAGGCCGGGGAGCTGTTTTTT. The entire variable domain, with the rest obtained from reference TRBV11-2 and TRBJ2-2, is as follows: EAGVAQSPRYKIIEKRQSVAFWCNPISGHATLYWYQQILGQGPKLLIQFQNNGVVDDSQLPKDRFSAERLKGVDSTLKIQPAKLEDSAVYLCASSLDVLAGEAGELFFGEGSRLTVL.

The V and J genes are TRBV27 and TRBJ2-1; perhaps TRBD2 as D (5 bases). Germline V CDR1 and CDR2: MNHEY, SMNVEV (reference sequence). There are 18 residues in the CDR3. The germline V and J ends were trimmed by 8 bases and 0 bases, with 23 bases remaining between them. The chain's CDR3 is CASSTRLGVRSSYNEQFF. The CDR3 DNA reads as TGTGCCAGCTCCACCAGGTTGGGAGTAAGGAGCTCCTACAATGAGCAGTTCTTC.

This chain connects TRBV6-5 to TRBJ2-2, with TRBD2 as a possible D gene (6 bases). From germline, CDR1 is MNHEY and CDR2 SVGAGI. Trimming took 5 bases from V and 4 from J, leaving 11 bases between them. CDR3 length: 14 residues. CDR3 sequence (DNA): TGTGCCAGCAGTCCTTGGGACTTCACCGGGGAGCTGTTTTTT. This gives the protein CASSPWDFTGELFF.

The rearrangement links TRBV5-5 to TRBJ1-5; D call uncertain. V was shortened by 0 bases and J by 0 bases, with 7 bases between the two germline ends. Germline CDR1 SGHKS, CDR2 YYEKEE (reference sequence). The CDR3 is 15 residues long. In DNA form, the CDR3 reads TGTGCCAGCAGCTTGGAGGGAGATAGCAATCAGCCCCAGCATTTT. Encoded protein: CASSLEGDSNQPQHF. Variable domain in full (rest from reference TRBV5-5 and TRBJ1-5): DAGVTQSPTHLIKTRGQQVTLRCSPISGHKSVSWYQQVLGQGPQFIFQYYEKEERGRGNFPDRFSARQFPNYSSELNVNALLLGDSALYLCASSLEGDSNQPQHFGDGTRLSIL.

This sequence joins TRBV7-8 and TRBJ2-1; TRBD2 agrees at 7 bases. V lost 7 bases, J lost 2 bases, and 5 bases stayed unmatched. The CDR3 spans 14 residues. In germline, CDR1 is SGHVS, CDR2 FQNEAQ. The CDR3 region has the DNA TGTGCCAGCATAAAAGCGGGAACCTACAATGAGCAGTTCTTC. This gives the protein CASIKAGTYNEQFF.

The rearrangement joins TRBV2 to TRBJ2-7, with 7 bases identical to TRBD2. V shed 7 bases and J 4 bases; nucleotides not matched to a gene: 4. The germline gives CDR1 SNHLY, CDR2 FYNNEI. CDR3 length: 12 amino acids. The CDR3 is CASKREGYEQYF. DNA of the CDR3: TGTGCCAGCAAGAGGGAGGGGTACGAGCAGTACTTC. Combining the CDR3 with reference TRBV2 and TRBJ2-7 gives the whole variable domain EPEVTQTPSHQVTQMGQEVILRCVPISNHLYFYWYRQILGQKVEFLVSFYNNEISEKSEIFDDQFSVERPDGSNFTLKIRSTKLEDSAMYFCASKREGYEQYFGPGTRLTVT.

This chain links TRBV30 with TRBJ2-1; the D gene is possibly TRBD2 (5 bases). The CDR3 consists of 14 residues. The V and J ends lost 7 bases and 0 bases respectively, with 13 bases between them. The V gene's germline CDR1 is GTSNPN and CDR2 SVGIG (reference sequence). The chain's CDR3 is CASGVSGSYNEQFF. Written as DNA, the CDR3 is TGTGCCTCCGGGGTGAGCGGCTCCTACAATGAGCAGTTCTTC.

The sample holds a few counts of this clone. The chain carries TRBV28 and TRBJ1-2, with D hard to call. Germline V gene data show CDR1 as MDHEN and CDR2 as SYDVKM. The CDR3 runs 12 residues. The V and J ends lost 1 base and 3 bases respectively, with 3 bases between them. This chain's CDR3 is CASSLSDYGYTF. Here the CDR3 DNA reads TGTGCCAGCAGTTTATCTGACTATGGCTACACCTTC.